This T cell receptor beta chain was sequenced in a study of T cells in Graves' hyperthyroidism and ophthalmopathy. Active moderate-to-severe ophthalmopathy, Clinical Activity Score at least 3, NOSPECS at least 4, under 3 months' duration. Those patients with uncontrolled infection, other autoimmune disease, pregnancy or lactation were excluded. Germline V gene sequence: CDR1 MNHEY, CDR2 SVGEGT. V was cut by 2 bases and J by 0 bases, with 9 bases left in between. The CDR3 has 15 residues. Study-wide findings and caveats: Ophthalmopathy onset followed model prediction by a median roughly six months.

RNA transcripts yielded amplified TCR beta CDR3 regions. The HTBI primer set served for first-round RT-PCR of the TCR CDR3. TCRdb called the multiplex PCR reads again in MiXCR, with one record for every CDR3 protein. The sample has under 350,000 distinct CDR3 sequences; over 15% are singletons. This clonotype appeared many times. Its antigen remains unidentified. The TCR originated in a woman aged 55-70 years with Graves' ophthalmopathy. Specimen: blood. This chain links TRBV6-2 or TRBV6-3 with TRBJ2-3; D is tentatively TRBD1 or TRBD2 (5 bases each). The DNA of the CDR3 is TGTGCCAGCAGTTACGGAGAGGGGAGCACAGATACGCAGTATTTT. Its protein is CASSYGEGSTDTQYF.